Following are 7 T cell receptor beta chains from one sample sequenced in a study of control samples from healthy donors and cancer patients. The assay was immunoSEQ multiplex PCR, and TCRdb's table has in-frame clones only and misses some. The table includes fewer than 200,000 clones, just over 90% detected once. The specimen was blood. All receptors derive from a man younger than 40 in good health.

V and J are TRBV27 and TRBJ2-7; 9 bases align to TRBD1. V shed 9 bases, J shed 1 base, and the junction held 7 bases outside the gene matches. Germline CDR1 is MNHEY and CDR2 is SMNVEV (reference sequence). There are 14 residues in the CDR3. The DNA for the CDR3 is TGTGCCAGTAGCGGCGGGACAGGGTCCTACGAGCAGTACTTC. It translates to CASSGGTGSYEQYF.

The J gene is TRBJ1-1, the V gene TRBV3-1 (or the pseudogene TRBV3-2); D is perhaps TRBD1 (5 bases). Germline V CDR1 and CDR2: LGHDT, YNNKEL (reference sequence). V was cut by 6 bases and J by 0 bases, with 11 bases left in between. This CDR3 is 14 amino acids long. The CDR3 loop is CASSPSGLNTEAFF. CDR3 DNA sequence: TGTGCCAGCAGTCCCTCGGGGCTGAACACTGAAGCTTTCTTT.

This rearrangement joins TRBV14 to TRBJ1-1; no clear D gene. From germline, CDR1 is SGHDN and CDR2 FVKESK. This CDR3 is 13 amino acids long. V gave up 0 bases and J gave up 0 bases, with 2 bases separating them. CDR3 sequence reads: CASSQELNTEAFF. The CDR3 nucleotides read TGTGCCAGCAGCCAAGAGTTGAACACTGAAGCTTTCTTT.

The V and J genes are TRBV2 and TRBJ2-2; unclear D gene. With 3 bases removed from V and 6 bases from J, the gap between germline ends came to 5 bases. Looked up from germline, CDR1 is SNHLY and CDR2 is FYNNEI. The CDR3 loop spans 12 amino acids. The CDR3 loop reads CASSDSAGELFF. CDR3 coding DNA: TGTGCCAGCAGTGACTCGGCCGGGGAGCTGTTTTTT.

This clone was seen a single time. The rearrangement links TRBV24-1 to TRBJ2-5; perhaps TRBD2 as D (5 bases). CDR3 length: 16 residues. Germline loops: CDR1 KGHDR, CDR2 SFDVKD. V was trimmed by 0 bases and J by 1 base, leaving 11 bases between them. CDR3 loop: CATSDLRGSGQETQYF. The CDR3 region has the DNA TGTGCCACCAGTGATTTGCGGGGAAGTGGCCAAGAGACCCAGTACTTC.

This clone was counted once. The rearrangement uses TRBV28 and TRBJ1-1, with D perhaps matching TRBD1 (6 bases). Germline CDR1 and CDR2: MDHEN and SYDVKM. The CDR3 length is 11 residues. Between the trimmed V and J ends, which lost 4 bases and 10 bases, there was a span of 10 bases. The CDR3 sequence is CASSSGGLAFF. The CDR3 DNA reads TGTGCCAGCAGTTCGGGGGGCCTAGCTTTCTTT. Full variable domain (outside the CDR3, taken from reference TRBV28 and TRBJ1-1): DVKVTQSSRYLVKRTGEKVFLECVQDMDHENMFWYRQDPGLGLRLIYFSYDVKMKEKGDIPEGYSVSREKKERFSLILESASTNQTSMYLCASSSGGLAFFGQGTRLTVV.

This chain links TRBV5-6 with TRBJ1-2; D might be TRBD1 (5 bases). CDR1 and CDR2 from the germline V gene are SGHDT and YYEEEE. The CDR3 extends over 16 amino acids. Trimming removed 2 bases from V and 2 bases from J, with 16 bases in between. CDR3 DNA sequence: TGTGCCAGCAGCTTTCTCAACGGGAAGGGGAACTATGGCTACACCTTC. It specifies CASSFLNGKGNYGYTF. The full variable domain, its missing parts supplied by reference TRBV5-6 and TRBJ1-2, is DAGVTQSPTHLIKTRGQQVTLRCSPKSGHDTVSWYQQALGQGPQFIFQYYEEEERQRGNFPDRFSGHQFPNYSSELNVNALLLGDSALYLCASSFLNGKGNYGYTFGSGTRLTVV.